A selection of T cell receptor beta chains follows, all from one sample in a study of cytomegalovirus exposure and HLA in healthy donors. The method was immunoSEQ multiplex PCR; TCRdb's version includes in-frame clones alone and lacks a portion of them. Of under 100,000 clones listed, around 96% were seen once; the top ten hold 0.78%. The sequenced sample was PBMCs. All receptors come from a man aged 18 to 29 in good health and CMV-seronegative. Both conserved end residues are part of each CDR3. Each record gives: J gene, clone size, V gene, D gene, CDR3 protein, CDR3 DNA. The D gene is left open where the match is weak. Only some rows state a clone size, as once, few, many or a class for expanded clones.

j_gene: TRBJ1-5
abundance: .
v_gene: TRBV9
d_gene: .
CDR3aa: CASSVVSFPQHF
CDR3nt: TGTGCCAGCAGCGTAGTCTCCTTTCCCCAGCATTTT

j_gene: TRBJ1-5
abundance: .
v_gene: TRBV5-8
d_gene: .
CDR3aa: CASRSRARDSNQPQHF
CDR3nt: TGTGCCAGCAGATCAAGAGCCAGGGATAGCAATCAGCCCCAGCATTTT

j_gene: TRBJ1-1
abundance: .
v_gene: TRBV6-4
d_gene: .
CDR3aa: CASSVREGDTEAFF
CDR3nt: TGTGCCAGCAGTGTCAGGGAGGGGGACACTGAAGCTTTCTTT

j_gene: TRBJ2-2
abundance: .
v_gene: TRBV29-1
d_gene: TRBD1
CDR3aa: CSVSTGGTGELFF
CDR3nt: TGCAGCGTTTCGACAGGGGGCACCGGGGAGCTGTTTTTT

j_gene: TRBJ1-1
abundance: .
v_gene: TRBV30
d_gene: .
CDR3aa: CAWMARENTEAFF
CDR3nt: TGTGCCTGGATGGCCAGGGAGAACACTGAAGCTTTCTTT

j_gene: TRBJ2-3
abundance: .
v_gene: TRBV11-2
d_gene: .
CDR3aa: CASSPPKRDTQYF
CDR3nt: TGTGCCAGCAGCCCACCGAAGCGAGATACGCAGTATTTT

j_gene: TRBJ2-6
abundance: .
v_gene: TRBV6-6
d_gene: .
CDR3aa: CASSRSGANVLTF
CDR3nt: TGTGCCAGCTCTCGCTCTGGGGCCAACGTCCTGACTTTC

j_gene: TRBJ2-3
abundance: .
v_gene: TRBV9
d_gene: TRBD2
CDR3aa: CASSVGGLAGFPSSTDTQYF
CDR3nt: TGTGCCAGCAGCGTAGGAGGACTAGCGGGATTTCCCTCTAGCACAGATACGCAGTATTTT

j_gene: TRBJ2-1
abundance: .
v_gene: TRBV7-3
d_gene: TRBD2
CDR3aa: CASSRLAGGWNEQFF
CDR3nt: TGTGCCAGCAGCCGACTAGCGGGAGGTTGGAATGAGCAGTTCTTC

j_gene: TRBJ2-5
abundance: .
v_gene: TRBV30
d_gene: TRBD2
CDR3aa: CAWSIGLAEQETQYF
CDR3nt: TGTGCCTGGAGTATCGGACTAGCGGAACAAGAGACCCAGTACTTC

j_gene: TRBJ2-1
abundance: .
v_gene: TRBV12-5
d_gene: .
CDR3aa: CASGWPFGPSYNEQFF
CDR3nt: TGTGCTAGTGGTTGGCCGTTTGGTCCTTCCTACAATGAGCAGTTCTTC

j_gene: TRBJ1-5
abundance: .
v_gene: TRBV10-3
d_gene: TRBD1
CDR3aa: CATRGATGPEAHQPQHF
CDR3nt: TGTGCCACCAGGGGGGCAACAGGGCCAGAGGCCCATCAGCCCCAGCATTTT

j_gene: TRBJ2-7
abundance: .
v_gene: TRBV6-5
d_gene: TRBD1
CDR3aa: CASSRGQTSYEQYF
CDR3nt: TGTGCCAGCAGTCGGGGACAGACCTCCTACGAGCAGTACTTC

j_gene: TRBJ2-2
abundance: medium-sized
v_gene: TRBV28
d_gene: TRBD2
CDR3aa: CASSKTSAMGELFF
CDR3nt: TGTGCCAGCAGTAAGACTAGCGCGATGGGGGAGCTGTTTTTT

j_gene: TRBJ2-5
abundance: once
v_gene: TRBV2
d_gene: TRBD2
CDR3aa: CASSSREGRAETQYF
CDR3nt: TGTGCCAGCAGCTCGCGGGAGGGCCGGGCCGAGACCCAGTACTTC

j_gene: TRBJ2-7
abundance: .
v_gene: TRBV11-1
d_gene: TRBD1
CDR3aa: CASSVGDSNYEQYF
CDR3nt: TGTGCCAGCAGCGTAGGGGACAGCAACTACGAGCAGTACTTC

j_gene: TRBJ2-1
abundance: .
v_gene: TRBV5-1
d_gene: TRBD2
CDR3aa: CASSLLMAVAGDYNEQFF
CDR3nt: TGCGCCAGCAGCTTGTTAATGGCGGTAGCGGGAGACTACAATGAGCAGTTCTTC

j_gene: TRBJ2-1
abundance: .
v_gene: TRBV7-6
d_gene: TRBD2
CDR3aa: CASSQLAGAGNEQFF
CDR3nt: TGTGCCAGCAGCCAGCTAGCGGGAGCGGGTAATGAGCAGTTCTTC

j_gene: TRBJ2-3
abundance: .
v_gene: TRBV5-1
d_gene: .
CDR3aa: CASSTYDTQYF
CDR3nt: TGCGCCAGCAGCACCTACGATACGCAGTATTTT

j_gene: TRBJ2-1
abundance: .
v_gene: TRBV27
d_gene: .
CDR3aa: CASSFSIELSYEQFF
CDR3nt: TGTGCCAGCAGTTTCTCGATCGAATTGAGCTATGAGCAGTTCTTC

j_gene: TRBJ2-1
abundance: .
v_gene: TRBV4-1
d_gene: .
CDR3aa: CASSQETRDNEQFF
CDR3nt: TGCGCCAGCAGCCAAGAGACTAGAGACAATGAGCAGTTCTTC

j_gene: TRBJ1-1
abundance: .
v_gene: TRBV4-3
d_gene: .
CDR3aa: CASSQGRAAFF
CDR3nt: TGCGCCAGCAGCCAAGGCAGGGCCGCTTTCTTT

j_gene: TRBJ2-1
abundance: .
v_gene: TRBV29-1
d_gene: TRBD2
CDR3aa: CSVGGGTYNEQFF
CDR3nt: TGCAGCGTTGGGGGGGGAACCTACAATGAGCAGTTCTTC

j_gene: TRBJ2-3
abundance: .
v_gene: TRBV30
d_gene: TRBD2
CDR3aa: CAWGQASGRADTQYF
CDR3nt: TGTGCCTGGGGTCAGGCTAGCGGTCGCGCAGATACGCAGTATTTT

j_gene: TRBJ2-5
abundance: .
v_gene: TRBV7-8
d_gene: .
CDR3aa: CASSLETGSQETQYF
CDR3nt: TGTGCCAGCAGCTTAGAGACAGGCTCTCAAGAGACCCAGTACTTC

j_gene: TRBJ2-2
abundance: .
v_gene: TRBV6-1
d_gene: TRBD2
CDR3aa: CASGDSGLNTGELFF
CDR3nt: TGTGCCAGTGGAGATAGCGGGTTGAACACCGGGGAGCTGTTTTTT

j_gene: TRBJ2-1
abundance: .
v_gene: TRBV7-7
d_gene: TRBD2
CDR3aa: CASSAPGLAGLPVAYNEQFF
CDR3nt: TGTGCTAGCAGCGCGCCGGGACTAGCGGGCCTACCGGTCGCCTACAATGAGCAGTTCTTC

j_gene: TRBJ1-1
abundance: .
v_gene: TRBV6-5
d_gene: .
CDR3aa: CASFYGTEAFF
CDR3nt: TGTGCCAGCTTTTACGGTACTGAAGCTTTCTTT

j_gene: TRBJ1-2
abundance: .
v_gene: TRBV11-3
d_gene: TRBD1
CDR3aa: CASSRTGGGYGYTF
CDR3nt: TGTGCCAGCAGCCGGACAGGGGGTGGTTATGGCTACACCTTC